The entry that follows covers one T cell receptor (beta chain) sequence. The source of the sample is a study of blood T cell repertoires in COVID-19. Methods used by the authors: Researchers report that nucleated cell counts were estimated from reference gene primer amplification. Assay: immunoSEQ multiplex PCR; the TCRdb copy retains only in-frame clones and omits some. The D gene and trimming were derived from the DNA, and the V and J assignments and clone size from that table. The data show roughly 200,000 clones, 75% to 90% seen once. Sequenced sample: PBMCs or T cells enriched from blood (not recorded which). The TCR was taken from a woman aged 30 to 39 who had been exposed to COVID-19.

As DNA, the CDR3 is TGTGCCAGCAGCACCCTCGACAGTAACTATGGCTACACCTTC. Residues: CASSTLDSNYGYTF. The chain joins TRBV11-2 to TRBJ1-2; TRBD1 might be the D (5 bases). CDR1 is SGHAT, CDR2 FQNNGV, per germline. The germline V and J ends were trimmed by 5 bases and 1 base, with 11 bases remaining between them. The CDR3 spans 14 residues. Filled out from reference TRBV11-2 and TRBJ1-2, the complete variable domain reads EAGVAQSPRYKIIEKRQSVAFWCNPISGHATLYWYQQILGQGPKLLIQFQNNGVVDDSQLPKDRFSAERLKGVDSTLKIQPAKLEDSAVYLCASSTLDSNYGYTFGSGTRLTVV.